In this sample, the clone carrying this T cell receptor (beta chain) turned up many times. Antigen unknown. The data stem from a study of regulatory T cells in long-lasting Graves disease. Findings and caveats of the study: Repertoires from persistent disease leaned toward TRBV28, TRBJ1-2 and TRBJ2-5.

Libraries of TCR beta came from iRepertoire HTBI primers plus Arm-PCR of CDR3 regions. TCRdb passed the multiplex PCR reads through MiXCR, listing each CDR3 protein once. The repertoire holds fewer than 500,000 distinct CDR3 sequences, with around 16% as singletons. The time point denotes: newly diagnosed GD, antithyroid drugs for less than 3 months. Scientists built the TCR library using RNA that was extracted from PBMCs. Trimming took 5 bases from V and 1 from J, leaving 11 bases between them. Germline V gene lookup returns CDR1 MDHEN and CDR2 SYDVKM. The CDR3 runs 14 residues. This same sample was also taken into another study, of T cells in Graves' hyperthyroidism and ophthalmopathy. From that report: Blood samples included most of the expanded thyroid clonotypes exceeding 0.001.

The sequence came from a man between 40 and 49 years old with Graves disease. This sequence joins TRBV28 and TRBJ1-1; D is unclear. The sample was peripheral blood mononuclear cells (PBMCs), taken at new diagnosis, from a patient treated with antithyroid drugs. This chain's CDR3 is CASSPLHTNTEAFF. In DNA, the CDR3 is TGTGCCAGCAGTCCCCTCCATACGAACACTGAAGCTTTCTTT.